The rows below give T cell receptor beta chains drawn from one sample of a study of long-term antiretroviral therapy in people with HIV. The protocol was immunoSEQ multiplex PCR, while the TCRdb copy is restricted to in-frame clones and leaves out a portion. The repertoire holds 35,000 or so clones, with 70% to 90% as singletons. Sequenced here: unsorted PBMCs, sampled just over 2.7 years before starting antiretroviral therapy. These receptors all stem from a woman in her twenties or thirties with HIV. The CDR3 runs from the conserved cysteine through the conserved F or W. Each record gives: V gene, clone size, D gene, J gene, CDR3 protein, CDR3 DNA. D genes are given only for firm matches. Where a row states a size, it is once, few, many or the class of an expanded clone; other rows omit it.

V gene: TRBV30; clone size: -; D gene: -; J gene: TRBJ2-5; CDR3 protein: CAWKWNQETQYF; CDR3 DNA: TGTGCCTGGAAGTGGAACCAAGAGACCCAGTACTTC
V gene: TRBV28; clone size: -; D gene: -; J gene: TRBJ1-5; CDR3 protein: CASSFRRINQPQHF; CDR3 DNA: TGTGCCAGCAGTTTTAGACGGATCAATCAGCCCCAGCATTTT
V gene: TRBV7-2; clone size: -; D gene: -; J gene: TRBJ2-5; CDR3 protein: CASNDRGAGETQYF; CDR3 DNA: TGTGCCAGCAATGATAGGGGGGCCGGGGAGACCCAGTACTTC
V gene: TRBV30; clone size: -; D gene: -; J gene: TRBJ2-7; CDR3 protein: CAWSVRPYRDSHEQYF; CDR3 DNA: TGTGCCTGGAGTGTAAGGCCATACAGGGATTCCCACGAGCAGTACTTC
V gene: TRBV2; clone size: -; D gene: -; J gene: TRBJ2-1; CDR3 protein: CASRADQVGEQFF; CDR3 DNA: TGTGCCAGCAGAGCGGACCAGGTCGGGGAGCAGTTCTTC
V gene: TRBV2; clone size: few; D gene: -; J gene: TRBJ2-4; CDR3 protein: CASGGGYENIQYF; CDR3 DNA: TGTGCCAGCGGAGGGGGCTATGAAAACATTCAGTACTTC
V gene: TRBV9; clone size: -; D gene: -; J gene: TRBJ1-6; CDR3 protein: CASSGGQLYNSPLHF; CDR3 DNA: TGTGCCAGCAGCGGTGGACAGCTCTATAATTCACCCCTCCACTTT
V gene: TRBV5-4; clone size: once; D gene: -; J gene: TRBJ2-1; CDR3 protein: CASSLIGNEQFF; CDR3 DNA: TGTGCCAGCAGCTTGATAGGTAATGAGCAGTTCTTC
V gene: TRBV4-1; clone size: -; D gene: TRBD2; J gene: TRBJ2-1; CDR3 protein: CASSQEGLSGGASDPQFF; CDR3 DNA: TGCGCCAGCAGCCAAGAAGGCCTGTCCGGGGGGGCCTCTGACCCCCAGTTCTTC
V gene: TRBV5-1; clone size: -; D gene: TRBD1; J gene: TRBJ2-3; CDR3 protein: CASSSDRGGDTQYF; CDR3 DNA: TGCGCCAGCAGCTCAGACAGGGGGGGAGATACGCAGTATTTT
V gene: TRBV6-5; clone size: -; D gene: TRBD2; J gene: TRBJ2-3; CDR3 protein: CASSSWTSGGADTQYF; CDR3 DNA: TGTGCCAGCAGTTCCTGGACTAGCGGGGGGGCGGATACGCAGTATTTT
V gene: TRBV5-4; clone size: -; D gene: -; J gene: TRBJ2-5; CDR3 protein: CASSPGAGDRAQTQYF; CDR3 DNA: TGTGCCAGCAGCCCGGGAGCGGGGGACAGGGCACAGACCCAGTACTTC
V gene: TRBV6-1; clone size: -; D gene: -; J gene: TRBJ2-5; CDR3 protein: CASTPTTVQETQYF; CDR3 DNA: TGTGCCAGCACCCCAACGACAGTCCAAGAGACCCAGTACTTC
V gene: TRBV13; clone size: -; D gene: -; J gene: TRBJ1-4; CDR3 protein: CASSLGLEEKLFF; CDR3 DNA: TGTGCCAGCAGCTTAGGCCTAGAAGAAAAACTGTTTTTT
V gene: TRBV28; clone size: -; D gene: -; J gene: TRBJ1-1; CDR3 protein: CASRKTASFWPIF; CDR3 DNA: TGTGCCAGCAGAAAAACCGCGAGCTTTTGGCCGATTTTT
V gene: TRBV29-1; clone size: -; D gene: -; J gene: TRBJ1-1; CDR3 protein: CSVEFRGRNTEAFF; CDR3 DNA: TGCAGCGTTGAATTCCGGGGGCGGAACACTGAAGCTTTCTTT
V gene: TRBV7-9; clone size: -; D gene: -; J gene: TRBJ2-2; CDR3 protein: CASSLGGGGEFTGELFF; CDR3 DNA: TGTGCCAGCAGCTTAGGGGGCGGCGGGGAGTTCACCGGGGAGCTGTTTTTT
V gene: TRBV6-4; clone size: -; D gene: -; J gene: TRBJ2-1; CDR3 protein: CASSDAAGDYNEQFF; CDR3 DNA: TGTGCCAGCAGTGACGCAGCAGGAGACTACAATGAGCAGTTCTTC
V gene: TRBV6-1; clone size: -; D gene: -; J gene: TRBJ2-3; CDR3 protein: CASSETGLRPSTDTQYF; CDR3 DNA: TGTGCCAGCAGTGAAACAGGACTACGACCAAGCACAGATACGCAGTATTTT
V gene: TRBV2; clone size: -; D gene: -; J gene: TRBJ1-1; CDR3 protein: CASSEGRTNTEAFF; CDR3 DNA: TGTGCCAGCAGTGAAGGCCGGACGAACACTGAAGCTTTCTTT
V gene: TRBV7-2; clone size: -; D gene: -; J gene: TRBJ1-6; CDR3 protein: CANSLQLYSPLHF; CDR3 DNA: TGTGCCAACAGCTTACAGCTTTATTCACCCCTCCACTTT
V gene: TRBV5-1; clone size: -; D gene: -; J gene: TRBJ1-1; CDR3 protein: CASSPGGADTEAFF; CDR3 DNA: TGCGCCAGCAGCCCTGGGGGCGCGGACACTGAAGCTTTCTTT
V gene: TRBV10-3; clone size: -; D gene: TRBD2; J gene: TRBJ2-1; CDR3 protein: CAISRRGGIDEQFF; CDR3 DNA: TGTGCCATCAGTCGCCGCGGGGGGATAGATGAGCAGTTCTTC
V gene: TRBV15; clone size: -; D gene: -; J gene: TRBJ2-3; CDR3 protein: CATSSGTDTQYF; CDR3 DNA: TGTGCCACCAGCAGTGGGACAGATACGCAGTATTTT
V gene: TRBV29-1; clone size: -; D gene: -; J gene: TRBJ2-2; CDR3 protein: CSVGSNRNTGELFF; CDR3 DNA: TGCAGCGTTGGGTCAAATCGCAACACCGGGGAGCTGTTTTTT
V gene: TRBV18; clone size: -; D gene: TRBD1; J gene: TRBJ2-1; CDR3 protein: CASSQDRVRNEQFF; CDR3 DNA: TGTGCCAGCTCACAGGACAGGGTCAGGAATGAGCAGTTCTTC
V gene: TRBV19; clone size: -; D gene: TRBD2; J gene: TRBJ2-3; CDR3 protein: CASSVGLASGTDTQYF; CDR3 DNA: TGTGCCAGTAGTGTCGGACTAGCCTCAGGCACAGATACGCAGTATTTT
V gene: TRBV29-1; clone size: few; D gene: -; J gene: TRBJ1-1; CDR3 protein: CSVEDGLNTEAFF; CDR3 DNA: TGCAGCGTTGAGGACGGTCTGAACACTGAAGCTTTCTTT
V gene: TRBV2; clone size: -; D gene: -; J gene: TRBJ1-1; CDR3 protein: CASTPALGAFF; CDR3 DNA: TGTGCCAGCACCCCGGCTCTTGGAGCTTTCTTT
V gene: TRBV6-4; clone size: few; D gene: TRBD1; J gene: TRBJ1-3; CDR3 protein: CASSGPTGIGNTIYF; CDR3 DNA: TGTGCCAGCAGTGGACCGACAGGGATAGGAAACACCATATATTTT
V gene: TRBV28; clone size: -; D gene: -; J gene: TRBJ1-1; CDR3 protein: CASSSTAANTEAFF; CDR3 DNA: TGTGCCAGCAGTTCCACGGCAGCGAACACTGAAGCTTTCTTT
V gene: TRBV5-1; clone size: -; D gene: TRBD2; J gene: TRBJ2-3; CDR3 protein: CASSWLTSGGTDTQYF; CDR3 DNA: TGCGCCAGCAGCTGGCTTACTAGCGGGGGCACAGATACGCAGTATTTT
V gene: TRBV25-1; clone size: -; D gene: -; J gene: TRBJ2-5; CDR3 protein: CASSVAETQYF; CDR3 DNA: TGTGCCAGCAGTGTGGCAGAGACCCAGTACTTC
V gene: TRBV5-1; clone size: -; D gene: -; J gene: TRBJ2-2; CDR3 protein: CASRSGGANTGELFF; CDR3 DNA: TGCGCCAGCAGGTCTGGGGGCGCGAACACCGGGGAGCTGTTTTTT
V gene: TRBV27; clone size: -; D gene: -; J gene: TRBJ1-6; CDR3 protein: CASSFWGASPLHF; CDR3 DNA: TGTGCCAGCAGTTTCTGGGGGGCTTCACCCCTCCACTTT
V gene: TRBV11-2; clone size: -; D gene: TRBD1; J gene: TRBJ1-3; CDR3 protein: CASSTGTANTIYF; CDR3 DNA: TGTGCCAGCAGCACCGGGACAGCAAACACCATATATTTT
V gene: TRBV29-1; clone size: once; D gene: TRBD1; J gene: TRBJ2-2; CDR3 protein: CSARQGENTGELFF; CDR3 DNA: TGCAGCGCCAGACAGGGGGAAAACACCGGGGAGCTGTTTTTT
V gene: TRBV5-1; clone size: once; D gene: TRBD1; J gene: TRBJ1-4; CDR3 protein: CASSPGRTGANEKLFF; CDR3 DNA: TGCGCCAGCAGTCCCGGGAGGACAGGGGCTAATGAAAAACTGTTTTTT
V gene: TRBV9; clone size: -; D gene: TRBD1; J gene: TRBJ1-1; CDR3 protein: CASSGQGGMNTEAFF; CDR3 DNA: TGTGCCAGCAGCGGCCAGGGGGGAATGAACACTGAAGCTTTCTTT
V gene: TRBV18; clone size: -; D gene: -; J gene: TRBJ1-1; CDR3 protein: CASSPQSGVNTEAFF; CDR3 DNA: TGTGCCAGCTCACCACAGTCCGGGGTGAACACTGAAGCTTTCTTT
V gene: TRBV5-5; clone size: -; D gene: TRBD2; J gene: TRBJ2-3; CDR3 protein: CASRLAGATDTQYF; CDR3 DNA: TGTGCCAGCAGGCTAGCGGGGGCGACAGATACGCAGTATTTT
V gene: TRBV5-4; clone size: -; D gene: -; J gene: TRBJ1-6; CDR3 protein: CASSSDRAKGSPLHF; CDR3 DNA: TGTGCCAGCAGCTCCGACAGAGCCAAGGGGTCACCCCTCCACTTT